This T cell receptor beta chain comes out of a study of cytomegalovirus exposure and HLA in healthy donors. These donors, healthy bone marrow donors, were studied. In the PCR, 60 Vbeta and 13 Jbeta primers were used. In the source study's methods: Later work found approximately 80 million unique TCR beta chains, with about 10 million shared. The data were produced by immunoSEQ multiplex PCR, yet TCRdb's version contains in-frame clones alone and is incomplete. D and trimming come from the DNA, and the V and J calls and clone size come from that table. The data show 130,000 to 150,000 clones, roughly 80% seen once. With regard to this clone: The antigen is not known.

V gave up 7 bases and J gave up 5 bases; unmatched junction bases: 12. The CDR3 totals 15 residues. Germline V gene data show CDR1 as SNHLY and CDR2 as FYNNEI. Broader study findings: Cytomegalovirus-associated status was assigned to about 170 TCR beta chains.

The sequenced material came from PBMCs. This sequence joins TRBV2 and TRBJ2-7, with 9 bases lining up with TRBD2. This sequence was found in a male donor in good health and CMV-seronegative. The CDR3, as DNA: TGTGCCAGCAAATACGATAGCGGGAGAGACGACGAGCAGTACTTC. It is translated as CASKYDSGRDDEQYF. The full variable domain, rest sourced from reference TRBV2 and TRBJ2-7, is EPEVTQTPSHQVTQMGQEVILRCVPISNHLYFYWYRQILGQKVEFLVSFYNNEISEKSEIFDDQFSVERPDGSNFTLKIRSTKLEDSAMYFCASKYDSGRDDEQYFGPGTRLTVT.